This TCR beta chain is from a study of type 1 regulatory T cells. As to this clonotype: Its cognate antigen is unknown.

From the reads, TCRdb called clonotypes with MiXCR, one entry per CDR3 protein. The sample includes tens of thousands of distinct CDR3 sequences, 20% seen only once; the top ten take more than 6.5%. The study's findings and limits: Tr1 cells had a more restricted TCR repertoire than non-Tr1 cells.

V was pared by 3 bases and J by 5 bases, with 6 bases of the junction left unmatched. The CDR3 covers 15 residues. This rearrangement joins TRBV12-3 or TRBV12-4 to TRBJ2-1, with TRBD1 matching 8 bases. The receptor was derived from a human donor in good health. Sequenced sample: cultured type 1 regulatory T (Tr1) cells, either the whole culture or a sorted fraction (not recorded which). In DNA, the CDR3 is TGTGCCAGCAGTTTTGCGCAGGGGGCCAACAATGAGCAGTTCTTC. This gives the protein CASSFAQGANNEQFF.